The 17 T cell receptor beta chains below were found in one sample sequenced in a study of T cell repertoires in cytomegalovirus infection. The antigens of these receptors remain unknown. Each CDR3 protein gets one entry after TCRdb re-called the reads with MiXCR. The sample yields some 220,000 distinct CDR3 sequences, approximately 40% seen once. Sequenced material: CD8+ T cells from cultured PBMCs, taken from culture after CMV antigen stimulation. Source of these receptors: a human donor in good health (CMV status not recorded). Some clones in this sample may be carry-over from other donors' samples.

The CDR3 is CASSQDGRDRGNQPQHF. The CDR3 nucleotides are TGTGCCAGCAGCCAAGACGGGAGGGACAGGGGCAATCAGCCCCAGCATTTT. The chain recombines TRBV4-2 with TRBJ1-5; TRBD1 matches at 9 bases. Germline CDR1 is LGHNA and CDR2 is YNFKEQ. This CDR3 is 17 amino acids long. V shed 0 bases, J shed 2 bases, and the junction held 5 bases outside the gene matches.

The CDR3 nucleotides are TGTGCCAGCAGTTTACGGGGAAAGTCTTACGAGCAGTACTTC. It specifies CASSLRGKSYEQYF. The chain joins TRBV27 to TRBJ2-7; TRBD2 might be the D (5 bases). CDR3 length: 14 residues. Trimming left V 2 bases short and J 4 bases short, with 12 bases between. Germline CDR1 reads MNHEY; CDR2 reads SMNVEV (reference sequence).

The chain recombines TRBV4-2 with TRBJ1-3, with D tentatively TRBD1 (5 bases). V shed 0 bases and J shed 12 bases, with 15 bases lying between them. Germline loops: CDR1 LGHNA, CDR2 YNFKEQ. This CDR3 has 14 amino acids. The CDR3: CASSQEARALIIYF. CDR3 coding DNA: TGTGCCAGCAGCCAAGAGGCCAGGGCGTTGATCATATATTTT.

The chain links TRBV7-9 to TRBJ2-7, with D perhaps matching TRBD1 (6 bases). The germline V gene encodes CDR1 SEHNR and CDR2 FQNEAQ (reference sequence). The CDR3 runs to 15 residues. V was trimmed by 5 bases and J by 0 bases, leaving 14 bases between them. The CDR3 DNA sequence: TGTGCCAGCAGCCGGACAGCCTCGAGCTCCTACGAGCAGTACTTC. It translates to CASSRTASSSYEQYF.

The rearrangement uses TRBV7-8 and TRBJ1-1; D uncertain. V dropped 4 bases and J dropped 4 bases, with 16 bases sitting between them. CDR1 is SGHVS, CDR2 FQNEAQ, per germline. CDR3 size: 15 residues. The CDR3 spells CASSSKGTIPTEAFF. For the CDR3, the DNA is TGTGCCAGCAGCTCAAAGGGAACGATTCCCACTGAAGCTTTCTTT.

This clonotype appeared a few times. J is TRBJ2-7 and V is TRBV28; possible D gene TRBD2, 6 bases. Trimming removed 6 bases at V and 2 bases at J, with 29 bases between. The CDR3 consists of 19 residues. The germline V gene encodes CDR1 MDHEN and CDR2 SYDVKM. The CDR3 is CASSRPKTGVKFNPYEQYF. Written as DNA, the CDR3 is TGTGCCAGCAGCCGCCCGAAGACGGGGGTCAAGTTCAACCCCTACGAGCAGTACTTC.

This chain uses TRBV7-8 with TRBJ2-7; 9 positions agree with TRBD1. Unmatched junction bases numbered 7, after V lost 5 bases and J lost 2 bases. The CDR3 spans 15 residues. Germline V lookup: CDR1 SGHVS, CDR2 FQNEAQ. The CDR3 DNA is TGTGCCAGCAGCGAGACCGGGACAGGGCCCTACGAGCAGTACTTC. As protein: CASSETGTGPYEQYF.

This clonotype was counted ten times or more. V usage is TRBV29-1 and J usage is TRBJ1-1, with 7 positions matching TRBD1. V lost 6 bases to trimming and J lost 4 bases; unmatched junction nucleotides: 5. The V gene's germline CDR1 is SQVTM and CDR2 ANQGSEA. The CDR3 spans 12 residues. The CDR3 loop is CSVPRGSTEAFF. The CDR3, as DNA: TGCAGCGTCCCCAGGGGGTCCACTGAAGCTTTCTTT.

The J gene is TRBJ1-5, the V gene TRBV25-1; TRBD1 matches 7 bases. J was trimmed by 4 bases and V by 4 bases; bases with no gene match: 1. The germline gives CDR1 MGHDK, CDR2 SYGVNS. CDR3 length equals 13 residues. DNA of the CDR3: TGTGCCAGCAGTGCGGGACAGAATCAGCCCCAGCATTTT. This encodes CASSAGQNQPQHF.

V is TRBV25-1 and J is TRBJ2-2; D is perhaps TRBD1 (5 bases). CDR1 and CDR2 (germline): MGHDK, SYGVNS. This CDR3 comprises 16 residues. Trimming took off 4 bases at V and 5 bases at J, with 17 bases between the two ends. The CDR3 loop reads CASSALTVKLTGELFF. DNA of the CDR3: TGTGCCAGCAGTGCGCTGACAGTTAAGCTGACCGGGGAGCTGTTTTTT.

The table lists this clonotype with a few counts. DNA of the CDR3: TGTGCCAGCAGCTTGCGTCCGTGGAGCACTGAAGCTTTCTTT. It is translated as CASSLRPWSTEAFF. This rearrangement joins TRBV5-5 to TRBJ1-1; D is ambiguous. Between the trimmed V and J ends, which lost 1 base and 4 bases, there was a span of 11 bases. Germline CDR1 and CDR2: SGHKS and YYEKEE (reference sequence). This CDR3 region has 14 residues.

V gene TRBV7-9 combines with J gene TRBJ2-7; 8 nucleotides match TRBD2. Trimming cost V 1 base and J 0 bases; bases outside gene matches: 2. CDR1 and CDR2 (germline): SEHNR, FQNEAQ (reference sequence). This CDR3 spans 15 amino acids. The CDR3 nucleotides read TGTGCCAGCAGCTTAGGGCGGGGGGTCTCCTACGAGCAGTACTTC. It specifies CASSLGRGVSYEQYF.

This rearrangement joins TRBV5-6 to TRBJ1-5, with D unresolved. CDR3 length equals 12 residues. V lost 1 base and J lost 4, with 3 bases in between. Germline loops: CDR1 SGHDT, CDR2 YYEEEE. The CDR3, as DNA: TGTGCCAGCAGCTTGTGGAATCAGCCCCAGCATTTT. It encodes CASSLWNQPQHF.

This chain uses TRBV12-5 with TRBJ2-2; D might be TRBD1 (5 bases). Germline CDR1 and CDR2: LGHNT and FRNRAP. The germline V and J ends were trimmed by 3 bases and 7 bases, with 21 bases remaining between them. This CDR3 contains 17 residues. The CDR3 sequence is CASGFQIMTDKGGELFF. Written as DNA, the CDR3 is TGTGCTAGTGGTTTCCAAATAATGACAGATAAAGGCGGGGAGCTGTTTTTT.

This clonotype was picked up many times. CDR3: CASSLAGPDRGYNQPQHF. CDR3 bases: TGTGCCAGCAGCTTAGCGGGACCGGACAGGGGTTACAATCAGCCCCAGCATTTT. The V gene is TRBV7-8, the J gene TRBJ1-5; 9 bases line up with TRBD1. After removal of 0 bases from V and 3 bases from J, the junction contained 9 bases not matched to a gene. Germline V CDR1 and CDR2: SGHVS, FQNEAQ. The CDR3 length is 18 residues.

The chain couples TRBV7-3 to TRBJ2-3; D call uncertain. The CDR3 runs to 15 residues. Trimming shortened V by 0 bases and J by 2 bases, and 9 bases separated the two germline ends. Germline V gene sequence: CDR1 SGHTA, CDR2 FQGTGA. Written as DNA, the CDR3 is TGTGCCAGCAGCTTAACTAACGGATACACAGATACGCAGTATTTT. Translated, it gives CASSLTNGYTDTQYF.

The CDR3 protein is CASSPTRVGVETQYF. CDR3 nucleotides: TGTGCCAGCAGCCCCACTCGGGTGGGAGTGGAGACCCAGTACTTC. The chain joins TRBV7-4 to TRBJ2-5; TRBD2 is a possible D gene (5 bases). The V end lost 5 bases, the J end lost 5 bases, and 18 bases lay between the germline ends. Germline CDR1 and CDR2: SGHVT and SQSDAQ. This CDR3 has 15 residues.